These T cell receptor beta chains were read from a single sample in a study of control samples from healthy donors and cancer patients. Produced via immunoSEQ multiplex PCR; TCRdb's table is partial and in-frame only. The sample lists 100,000 to 150,000 clones; 90% were seen once. The source material was blood. These receptors came from a young man in good health. Each CDR3 is given with its conserved first and last residue. Fields, in order: V gene, D gene, CDR3 length, clone size, J gene, CDR3 protein, CDR3 DNA. D genes are given only for firm matches. Clone size is given for some rows only: seen once, a few or many times, or a class if the clone is expanded.

v_gene: TRBV24-1; d_gene: -; len: 13; abundance: -; j_gene: TRBJ2-3; CDR3aa: CATGRDGTDTQYF; CDR3nt: TGTGCCACTGGACGGGACGGCACAGATACGCAGTATTTT
v_gene: TRBV11-3; d_gene: -; len: 15; abundance: once; j_gene: TRBJ2-2; CDR3aa: CASKLTGTSTGELFF; CDR3nt: TGTGCCAGCAAATTAACCGGGACATCCACCGGGGAGCTGTTTTTT
v_gene: TRBV10-2; d_gene: -; len: 13; abundance: -; j_gene: TRBJ1-1; CDR3aa: CASSIDSNTEAFF; CDR3nt: TGCGCCAGCAGTATAGACTCAAACACTGAAGCTTTCTTT
v_gene: TRBV30; d_gene: TRBD1; len: 13; abundance: -; j_gene: TRBJ1-4; CDR3aa: CAWKGQGYEKLFF; CDR3nt: TGTGCCTGGAAGGGACAGGGCTACGAAAAACTGTTTTTT
v_gene: TRBV2; d_gene: -; len: 14; abundance: -; j_gene: TRBJ2-5; CDR3aa: CASSETGTSGTQYF; CDR3nt: TGTGCCAGCAGTGAGACGGGGACCTCTGGGACCCAGTACTTC
v_gene: TRBV27; d_gene: -; len: 16; abundance: -; j_gene: TRBJ2-3; CDR3aa: CASSRRRVFSTDTQYF; CDR3nt: TGTGCCAGCAGTCGTCGTAGGGTCTTTAGCACAGATACGCAGTATTTT
v_gene: TRBV18; d_gene: -; len: 11; abundance: -; j_gene: TRBJ2-3; CDR3aa: CASSRTDTQYF; CDR3nt: TGTGCCAGCTCCCGCACAGATACGCAGTATTTT
v_gene: TRBV5-4; d_gene: -; len: 13; abundance: -; j_gene: TRBJ2-5; CDR3aa: CASSLVLQETQYF; CDR3nt: TGTGCCAGCAGCTTGGTGCTCCAAGAGACCCAGTACTTC
v_gene: TRBV7-2; d_gene: -; len: 15; abundance: -; j_gene: TRBJ2-5; CDR3aa: CASSLGSRGQETQYF; CDR3nt: TGTGCCAGCAGCTTAGGGTCCAGGGGCCAAGAGACCCAGTACTTC
v_gene: TRBV30; d_gene: -; len: 14; abundance: -; j_gene: TRBJ2-6; CDR3aa: CAWSELAGANVLTF; CDR3nt: TGTGCCTGGAGTGAACTAGCTGGGGCCAACGTCCTGACTTTC
v_gene: TRBV5-1; d_gene: -; len: 13; abundance: -; j_gene: TRBJ1-2; CDR3aa: CASSLEGTYGYTF; CDR3nt: TGCGCCAGCAGCTTGGAAGGCACATATGGCTACACCTTC
v_gene: TRBV6-2/TRBV6-3; d_gene: TRBD1; len: 17; abundance: -; j_gene: TRBJ1-1; CDR3aa: CASSYPLRDRLNTEAFF; CDR3nt: TGTGCCAGCAGTTACCCCCTACGGGACAGGCTGAACACTGAAGCTTTCTTT
v_gene: TRBV19; d_gene: -; len: 12; abundance: -; j_gene: TRBJ1-2; CDR3aa: CASGGTPYGYTF; CDR3nt: TGTGCCAGTGGCGGGACACCCTATGGCTACACCTTC
v_gene: TRBV7-2; d_gene: -; len: 14; abundance: -; j_gene: TRBJ1-5; CDR3aa: CASSLGPGNQPQHF; CDR3nt: TGTGCCAGCAGCTTGGGGCCGGGAAATCAGCCCCAGCATTTT
v_gene: TRBV3-1/TRBV3-2; d_gene: -; len: 15; abundance: -; j_gene: TRBJ1-4; CDR3aa: CASSQDPRANEKLFF; CDR3nt: TGTGCCAGCAGCCAAGATCCCCGGGCTAATGAAAAACTGTTTTTT
v_gene: TRBV4-3; d_gene: TRBD1; len: 17; abundance: few; j_gene: TRBJ2-5; CDR3aa: CASSPTTGTGAVETQYF; CDR3nt: TGCGCCAGCAGCCCAACCACCGGGACAGGGGCTGTAGAGACCCAGTACTTC
v_gene: TRBV5-1; d_gene: TRBD1; len: 15; abundance: -; j_gene: TRBJ1-4; CDR3aa: CASSDQGGYGEKLFF; CDR3nt: TGCGCCAGCAGCGATCAAGGGGGCTATGGTGAAAAACTGTTTTTT
v_gene: TRBV29-1; d_gene: TRBD1; len: 14; abundance: -; j_gene: TRBJ2-1; CDR3aa: CSAISGGSYNEQFF; CDR3nt: TGCAGCGCTATTTCAGGGGGCTCGTACAATGAGCAGTTCTTC
v_gene: TRBV18; d_gene: -; len: 13; abundance: once; j_gene: TRBJ2-5; CDR3aa: CASSLGPQETQYF; CDR3nt: TGTGCCAGCTCACTGGGTCCCCAAGAGACCCAGTACTTC
v_gene: TRBV12-3/TRBV12-4; d_gene: TRBD2; len: 13; abundance: -; j_gene: TRBJ2-2; CDR3aa: CASSTGGTGELFF; CDR3nt: TGTGCCAGCAGCACGGGAGGGACCGGGGAGCTGTTTTTT
v_gene: TRBV6-4; d_gene: -; len: 15; abundance: -; j_gene: TRBJ2-3; CDR3aa: CASSDSILDPDTQYF; CDR3nt: TGTGCCAGCAGTGACTCGATCCTAGACCCAGATACGCAGTATTTT
v_gene: TRBV6-5; d_gene: -; len: 11; abundance: -; j_gene: TRBJ1-2; CDR3aa: CANRGEAGYTF; CDR3nt: TGTGCCAACCGTGGGGAGGCTGGCTACACCTTC
v_gene: TRBV6-9; d_gene: -; len: 18; abundance: -; j_gene: TRBJ1-2; CDR3aa: CASSLPQGEAGPLYGYTF; CDR3nt: TGTGCCAGCAGTTTACCCCAAGGCGAAGCCGGGCCTTTATATGGCTACACCTTC